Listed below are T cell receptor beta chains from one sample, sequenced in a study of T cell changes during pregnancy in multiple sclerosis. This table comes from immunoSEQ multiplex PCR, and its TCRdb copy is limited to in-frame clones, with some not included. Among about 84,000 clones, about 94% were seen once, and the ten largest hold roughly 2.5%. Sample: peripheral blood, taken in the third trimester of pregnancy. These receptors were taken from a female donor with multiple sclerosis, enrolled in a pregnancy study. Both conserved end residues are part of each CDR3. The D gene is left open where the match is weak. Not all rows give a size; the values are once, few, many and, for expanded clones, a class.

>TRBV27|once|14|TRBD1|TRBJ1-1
TGTGCCAGCAGTGCAGCAGGGGGCGTCACTGAAGCTTTCTTT
CASSAAGGVTEAFF
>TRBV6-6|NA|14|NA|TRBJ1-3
TGTGCCAGCAGACGACATAACTCTGGAAACACCATATATTTT
CASRRHNSGNTIYF
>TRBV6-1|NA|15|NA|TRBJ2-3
TGTGCCAGCAGTGAACTGGGCAACCAGGGGGATACGCAGTATTTT
CASSELGNQGDTQYF
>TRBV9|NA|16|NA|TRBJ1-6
TGTGCCAGCAGCGGGGGGGGGAGCTCCTATAATTCACCCCTCCACTTT
CASSGGGSSYNSPLHF
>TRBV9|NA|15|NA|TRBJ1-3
TGTGCCAGCGGACCCGGGACAAGCTCTGGAAACACCATATATTTT
CASGPGTSSGNTIYF
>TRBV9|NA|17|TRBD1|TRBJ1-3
TGTGCCAGCAGCGTAGGGGGGACAGGGAGCTCTGGAAACACCATATATTTT
CASSVGGTGSSGNTIYF
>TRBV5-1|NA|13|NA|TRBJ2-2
TGCGCCAGCAGCTTCGGGGGTACCGGGGAGCTGTTTTTT
CASSFGGTGELFF
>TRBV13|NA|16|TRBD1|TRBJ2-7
TGTGCCAGCAGCTCCACAGACCGGGACAGACCCTACGAGCAGTACTTC
CASSSTDRDRPYEQYF
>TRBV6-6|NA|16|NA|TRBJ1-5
TGTGCCAGCAGTCCTACGCTAACAGGAGACAATCAGCCCCAGCATTTT
CASSPTLTGDNQPQHF
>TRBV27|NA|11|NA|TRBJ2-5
TGTGCCAGCAGTCTCCAAGAGACCCAGTACTTC
CASSLQETQYF
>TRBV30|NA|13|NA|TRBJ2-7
TGTGCCTGGAGAATTTCTCGCTCCTACGAGCAGTACTTC
CAWRISRSYEQYF
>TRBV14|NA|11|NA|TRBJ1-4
TGTGCCAGCAGCCAAGGAGGAGAGGTGTTTTTT
CASSQGGEVFF
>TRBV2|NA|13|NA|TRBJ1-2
TGTGCCAGCAGTGGACTCCCCGGCAGTGGCTACACCTTC
CASSGLPGSGYTF
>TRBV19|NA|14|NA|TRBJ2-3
TGTGCCAGCTCGAGTAGGGGCCTCACAGATACGCAGTATTTT
CASSSRGLTDTQYF
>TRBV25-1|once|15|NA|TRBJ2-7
TGTGCCAGCAGCAAACAGACGCACAGCTCCTACGAGCAGTACTTC
CASSKQTHSSYEQYF
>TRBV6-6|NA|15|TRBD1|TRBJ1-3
TGTGCCAGCAGTTTTTACAGGGGAGCGGGAAACACCATATATTTT
CASSFYRGAGNTIYF
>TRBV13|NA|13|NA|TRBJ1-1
TGTGCCAGCAACTTAGGGAGGAACACTGAAGCTTTCTTT
CASNLGRNTEAFF
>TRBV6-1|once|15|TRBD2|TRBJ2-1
TGTGCCAGCAGCGAACTAGCGGGGGGTTCTCATGAGCAGTTCTTC
CASSELAGGSHEQFF
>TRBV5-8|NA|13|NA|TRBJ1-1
TGTGCCAGCAGCTTGGTTAAGAACACTGAAGCTTTCTTT
CASSLVKNTEAFF
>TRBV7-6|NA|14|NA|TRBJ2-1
TGTGCCAGCAGCTTAGCGGGGGCGACCGATGAGCAGTTCTTC
CASSLAGATDEQFF
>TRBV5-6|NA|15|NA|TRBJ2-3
TGTGCCAGCAGCACCCCCCCGGGTGGTGCAGATACGCAGTATTTT
CASSTPPGGADTQYF
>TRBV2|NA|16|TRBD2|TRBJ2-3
TGTGCCAGCAGTGTGGTAGCGGGGGTGATCTCAGATACGCAGTATTTT
CASSVVAGVISDTQYF
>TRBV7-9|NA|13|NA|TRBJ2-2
TGTGCCAGCAGCTTCACGAACACCGGGGAGCTGTTTTTT
CASSFTNTGELFF
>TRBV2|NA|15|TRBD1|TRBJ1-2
TGTGCCAGCAGCGCGCCCCAGGGACAGGTCTATGGCTACACCTTC
CASSAPQGQVYGYTF
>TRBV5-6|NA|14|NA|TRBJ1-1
TGTGCCAGCAGCCCCGTGATGGGCAACACTGAAGCTTTCTTT
CASSPVMGNTEAFF
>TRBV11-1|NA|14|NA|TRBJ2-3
TGTGCCAGCAGCTCCCGACAGGAATCAAATACGCAGTATTTT
CASSSRQESNTQYF
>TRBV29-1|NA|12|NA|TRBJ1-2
TGCAGCACCGGGGAGGGAGGCGAAGGCTACACCTTC
CSTGEGGEGYTF
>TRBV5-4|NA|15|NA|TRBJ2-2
TGTGCCAGCAGCCCCGGGACACGGAACACCGGGGAGCTGTTTTTT
CASSPGTRNTGELFF
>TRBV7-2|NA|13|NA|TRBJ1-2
TGTGCCAGCAGCTTAGGGGGCGACTATGGCTACACCTTC
CASSLGGDYGYTF
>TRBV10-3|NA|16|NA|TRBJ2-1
TGTGCCATCAGTGCCGGAGGCAGCGGTATTTCAAATGAGCAGTTCTTC
CAISAGGSGISNEQFF
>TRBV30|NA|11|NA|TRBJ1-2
TGTGCCTGGAGTGCTACCTATGGCTACACCTTC
CAWSATYGYTF
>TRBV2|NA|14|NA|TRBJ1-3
TGTGCCAGCAGAGGAACAGACTCTGGAAACACCATATATTTT
CASRGTDSGNTIYF
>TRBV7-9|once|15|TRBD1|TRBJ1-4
TGTGCCAGCAGCACCACGGGACAGGGGTTTGAAAAACTGTTTTTT
CASSTTGQGFEKLFF
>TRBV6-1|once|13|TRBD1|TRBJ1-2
TGTGCCAGCAGCCAGTCCCGGGACAGGGGACGGAGTTTC
CASSQSRDRGRSF
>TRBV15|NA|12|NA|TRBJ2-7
TGTGCCACCAGCAGCGGGATATACGAGCAGTACTTC
CATSSGIYEQYF
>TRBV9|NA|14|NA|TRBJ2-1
TGTGCCAGCAGCGATTTGACAGTAGACAATGAGCAGTTCTTC
CASSDLTVDNEQFF
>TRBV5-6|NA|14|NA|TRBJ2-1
TGTGCCAGCAGCTTCGGGGGCTCCTACAATGAGCAGTTCTTC
CASSFGGSYNEQFF
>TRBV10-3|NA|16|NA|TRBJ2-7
TGTGCCATCAGCGGAGGGGACCCTCAAGTAGCCTCCGAGCAGTACTTC
CAISGGDPQVASEQYF
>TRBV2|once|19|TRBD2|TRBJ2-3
TGTGCCAGCAGTGAAGTCGTTTTGACTAGCGGGGGATACACAGATACGCAGTATTTT
CASSEVVLTSGGYTDTQYF
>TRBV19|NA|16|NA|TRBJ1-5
TGTGCCAGTAGTACGAGGGGGAGGGTCAGCAATCAGCCCCAGCATTTT
CASSTRGRVSNQPQHF
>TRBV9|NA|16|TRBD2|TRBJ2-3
TGTGCCAGCAGCGTAGGGCTAGCGGGGCTTGCAGATACGCAGTATTTT
CASSVGLAGLADTQYF
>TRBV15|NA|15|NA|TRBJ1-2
TGTGCCACCAGCAGAGATCGGGGGGCTGACTATGGCTACACCTTC
CATSRDRGADYGYTF
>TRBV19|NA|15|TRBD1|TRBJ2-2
TGTGCCAGTAGGTGGTGGGGACAGGGGTCCGGGGAGCTGTTTTTT
CASRWWGQGSGELFF